Listed below are T cell receptor beta chains from one sample, sequenced in a study of OX40 agonist ivuxolimab in advanced cancers. This table comes from immunoSEQ multiplex PCR, and its TCRdb copy is limited to in-frame clones, with some not included. Among over 55,000 clones listed, around 84% were seen once. This specimen consisted of CD4+ or CD8+ T cells sorted from blood, obtained in a trial of the OX40 agonist ivuxolimab. These receptor sequences come from an adult with an advanced solid tumor such as melanoma, head and neck, liver or kidney cancer. Each CDR3 is given with its conserved first and last residue. A D gene is named only where the DNA matches it firmly. Size is omitted from some rows. Given values are once, few, many or a class for expanded clones.

>TRBV5-1|.|TRBJ1-1|.
TGCGCCAGCAGCCGAGGGGCAGTGAACACTGAAGCTTTCTTT
CASSRGAVNTEAFF
>TRBV18|.|TRBJ2-7|.
TGTGCCAGCTCACCTGACAGCTCCTACGAGCAGTACTTC
CASSPDSSYEQYF
>TRBV7-6|.|TRBJ2-5|.
TGTGCCAGCAGCGAAAGACCAGGGAGAGAGACCCAGTACTTC
CASSERPGRETQYF
>TRBV5-6|TRBD2|TRBJ2-3|.
TGTGCCAGCAGCTCGACTAGCGGGGTCTTCACAGATACGCAGTATTTT
CASSSTSGVFTDTQYF
>TRBV19|.|TRBJ1-1|.
TGTGCCAGTAGTCTTAGAAAACGGGGGAACACTGAAGCTTTCTTT
CASSLRKRGNTEAFF
>TRBV5-1|TRBD2|TRBJ2-1|.
TGCGCCAGCAGCCCTCTGGCGGGAGCCTACAATGAGCAGTTCTTC
CASSPLAGAYNEQFF
>TRBV5-6|TRBD1|TRBJ2-1|.
TGTGCCAGCAGCTTCCTAGACAGGGGGAATGAGCAGTTCTTC
CASSFLDRGNEQFF
>TRBV4-1|TRBD2|TRBJ2-2|.
TGCGCCAGCAGCCAAGGGGAATATAGCGGGGGGGCCACCGGGGAGCTGTTTTTT
CASSQGEYSGGATGELFF
>TRBV11-2|.|TRBJ1-1|.
TGTGCCAGCAGCCTCGGATCGGGAGGGGGGACTGAAGCTTTCTTT
CASSLGSGGGTEAFF
>TRBV5-5|.|TRBJ2-5|.
TGTGCCAGCAGGACTGGTGGGGGCGCAGGAGAGACCCAGTACTTC
CASRTGGGAGETQYF
>TRBV25-1|TRBD1|TRBJ2-5|once
TGTGCCAGCAGTCCCCGGACAGGGGTCGGAGAGACCCAGTACTTC
CASSPRTGVGETQYF
>TRBV6-4|TRBD1|TRBJ2-6|.
TGTGCCAGCAGCCGGGACAGTACCTACTCTGGGGCCAACGTCCTGACTTTC
CASSRDSTYSGANVLTF
>TRBV27|.|TRBJ2-7|.
TGTGCCAGCAGTTTCTACGGGGGGCCGACCTACGAGCAGTACTTC
CASSFYGGPTYEQYF
>TRBV5-1|.|TRBJ1-4|.
TGCGCCAGCAGAGAGGACCCAAATAATGAAAAACTGTTTTTT
CASREDPNNEKLFF
>TRBV18|.|TRBJ1-3|.
TGTGCCAGCTCCCGAATTGTTACCGCGAGCTCTGGAAACACCATATATTTT
CASSRIVTASSGNTIYF
>TRBV9|.|TRBJ1-2|.
TGTGCCAGCAGCGTAGTAGGGCCCATTAACCTCTATGGCTACACCTTC
CASSVVGPINLYGYTF
>TRBV9|.|TRBJ2-5|few
TGTGCCAGCAGCCAACAGGGAAAGACCCAGTACTTC
CASSQQGKTQYF
>TRBV2|.|TRBJ2-1|.
TGTGCCAGCAGTGAGGGCGGGGTTGAGCAGTTCTTC
CASSEGGVEQFF
>TRBV19|TRBD1|TRBJ1-2|.
TGTGCCAGTAGTATGTGGGGGACAGGTTATGGCTACACCTTC
CASSMWGTGYGYTF
>TRBV5-1|TRBD1|TRBJ1-2|medium-sized
TGCGCCAGCAGTTACGGACAGGGCCCCTATGGCTACACCTTC
CASSYGQGPYGYTF
>TRBV28|.|TRBJ2-3|.
TGTGCCAGCAGTGGGTCAGGGGGGAGCACAGATACGCAGTATTTT
CASSGSGGSTDTQYF
>TRBV5-1|TRBD1|TRBJ2-2|.
TGCGCCAGCAGCCACAATACAGGGGAGAACACCGGGGAGCTGTTTTTT
CASSHNTGENTGELFF
>TRBV5-6|TRBD1|TRBJ1-2|few
TGTGCCAGCAGCTTTGGGGACAGGGGCGCGGGCTACACCTTC
CASSFGDRGAGYTF
>TRBV15|.|TRBJ1-3|few
TGTGCCACCAGGCCGGGACACGCATACTCTGGAAACACCATATATTTT
CATRPGHAYSGNTIYF
>TRBV29-1|.|TRBJ1-5|.
TGCAGCGTCCTCCGGGATGGGCAGCCCCAGCATTTT
CSVLRDGQPQHF
>TRBV30|.|TRBJ1-6|.
TGTGCCTGGAGGGGGCATAATTCACCCCTCCACTTT
CAWRGHNSPLHF
>TRBV7-3|TRBD2|TRBJ2-3|once
TGTGCCAGCGGGGGCGGGAGGACAGATACGCAGTATTTT
CASGGGRTDTQYF
>TRBV28|.|TRBJ1-5|few
TGTGCCAGCAGTTTATTTAGGTCCCGGATTAGCAATCAGCCCCAGCATTTT
CASSLFRSRISNQPQHF
>TRBV19|.|TRBJ2-1|.
TGTGCCAGTAGTATCACCGGGGGAAGGGATGAGCAGTTCTTC
CASSITGGRDEQFF
>TRBV27|TRBD1|TRBJ2-1|.
TGTGCCAGCAGTTACATAGACAGGGGGAATGAGCAGTTCTTC
CASSYIDRGNEQFF